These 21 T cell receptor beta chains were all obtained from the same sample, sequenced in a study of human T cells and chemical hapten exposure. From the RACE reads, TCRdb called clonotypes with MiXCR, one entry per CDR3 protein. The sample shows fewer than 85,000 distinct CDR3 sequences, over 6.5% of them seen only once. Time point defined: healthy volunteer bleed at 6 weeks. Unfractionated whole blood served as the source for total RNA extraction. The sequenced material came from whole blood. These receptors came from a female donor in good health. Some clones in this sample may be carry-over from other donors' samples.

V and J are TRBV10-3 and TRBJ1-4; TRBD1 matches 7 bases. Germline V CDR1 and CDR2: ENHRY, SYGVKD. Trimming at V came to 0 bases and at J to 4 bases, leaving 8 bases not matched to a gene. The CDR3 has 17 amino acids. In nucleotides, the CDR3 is TGTGCCATCAGTGAGTCGCCTGGGACAGCTGATAATGAAAAACTGTTTTTT. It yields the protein CAISESPGTADNEKLFF.

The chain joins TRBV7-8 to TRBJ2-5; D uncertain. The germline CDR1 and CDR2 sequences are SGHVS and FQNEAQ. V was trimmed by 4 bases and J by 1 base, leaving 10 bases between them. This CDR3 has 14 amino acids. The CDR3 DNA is TGTGCCAGCAGCTCTTTACAGTCCCAAGAGACCCAGTACTTC. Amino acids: CASSSLQSQETQYF.

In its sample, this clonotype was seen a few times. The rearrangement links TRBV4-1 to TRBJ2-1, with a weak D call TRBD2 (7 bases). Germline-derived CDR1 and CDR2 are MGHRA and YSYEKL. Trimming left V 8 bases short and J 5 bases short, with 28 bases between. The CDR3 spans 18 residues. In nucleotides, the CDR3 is TGCGCCAGCGGGGAACACAGGGCCTGGGAGGGAGAGAACAATGAGCAGTTCTTC. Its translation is CASGEHRAWEGENNEQFF.

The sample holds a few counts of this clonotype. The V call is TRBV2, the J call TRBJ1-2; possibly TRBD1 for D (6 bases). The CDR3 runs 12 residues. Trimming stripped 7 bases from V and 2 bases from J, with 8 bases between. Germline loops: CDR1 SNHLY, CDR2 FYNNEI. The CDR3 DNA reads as TGTGCCAGCACGGGGGGCAACTATGGCTACACCTTC. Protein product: CASTGGNYGYTF. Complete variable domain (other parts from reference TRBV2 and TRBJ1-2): EPEVTQTPSHQVTQMGQEVILRCVPISNHLYFYWYRQILGQKVEFLVSFYNNEISEKSEIFDDQFSVERPDGSNFTLKIRSTKLEDSAMYFCASTGGNYGYTFGSGTRLTVV.

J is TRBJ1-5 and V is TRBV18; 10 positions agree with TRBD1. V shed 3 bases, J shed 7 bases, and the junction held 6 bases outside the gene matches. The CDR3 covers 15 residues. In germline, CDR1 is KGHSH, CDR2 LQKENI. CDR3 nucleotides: TGTGCCAGCTCACCTGGGACAGGGGTTATACAGCCCCAGCATTTT. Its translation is CASSPGTGVIQPQHF.

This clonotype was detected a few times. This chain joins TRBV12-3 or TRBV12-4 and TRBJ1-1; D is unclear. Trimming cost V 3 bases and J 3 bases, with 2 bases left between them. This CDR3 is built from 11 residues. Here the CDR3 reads CASSFDTEAFF. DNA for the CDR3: TGTGCCAGCAGTTTTGACACTGAAGCTTTCTTT.

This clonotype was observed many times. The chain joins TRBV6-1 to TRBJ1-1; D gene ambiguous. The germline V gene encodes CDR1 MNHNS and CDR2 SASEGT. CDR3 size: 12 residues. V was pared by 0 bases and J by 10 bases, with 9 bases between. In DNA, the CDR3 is TGTGCCAGCAGTGAAGCGCGGCAAACAGCTTTCTTT. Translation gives CASSEARQTAFF.

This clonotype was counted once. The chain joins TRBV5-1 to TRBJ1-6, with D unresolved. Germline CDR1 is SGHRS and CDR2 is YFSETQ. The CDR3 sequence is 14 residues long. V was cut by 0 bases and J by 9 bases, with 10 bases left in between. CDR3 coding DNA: TGCGCCAGCAGCTTGGGGCAGAGACCTTCACCCCTCCACTTT. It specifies CASSLGQRPSPLHF. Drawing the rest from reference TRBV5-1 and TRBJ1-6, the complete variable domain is KAGVTQTPRYLIKTRGQQVTLSCSPISGHRSVSWYQQTPGQGLQFLFEYFSETQRNKGNFPGRFSGRQFSNSRSEMNVSTLELGDSALYLCASSLGQRPSPLHFGNGTRLTVT.

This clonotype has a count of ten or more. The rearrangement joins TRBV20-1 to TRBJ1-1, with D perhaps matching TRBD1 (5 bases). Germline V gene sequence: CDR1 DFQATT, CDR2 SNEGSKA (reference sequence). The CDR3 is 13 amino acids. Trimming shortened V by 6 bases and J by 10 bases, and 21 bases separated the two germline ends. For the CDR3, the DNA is TGCAGTGCGGGTGACAGTTGGGCTGGACGAGCTTTCTTT. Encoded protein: CSAGDSWAGRAFF.

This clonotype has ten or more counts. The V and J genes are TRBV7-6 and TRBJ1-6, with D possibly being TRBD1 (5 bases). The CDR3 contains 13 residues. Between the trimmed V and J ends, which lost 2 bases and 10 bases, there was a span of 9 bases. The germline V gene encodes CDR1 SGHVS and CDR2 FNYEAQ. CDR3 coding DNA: TGTGCCAGCAGCTTATCGGGGGACTCACCCCTCCACTTT. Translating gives CASSLSGDSPLHF. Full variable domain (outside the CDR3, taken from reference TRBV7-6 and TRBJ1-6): GAGVSQSPRYKVTKRGQDVALRCDPISGHVSLYWYRQALGQGPEFLTYFNYEAQQDKSGLPNDRFSAERPEGSISTLTIQRTEQRDSAMYRCASSLSGDSPLHFGNGTRLTVT.

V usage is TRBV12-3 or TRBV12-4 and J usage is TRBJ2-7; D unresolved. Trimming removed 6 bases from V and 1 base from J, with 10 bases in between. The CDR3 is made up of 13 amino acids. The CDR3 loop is CASSHSSSYEQYF. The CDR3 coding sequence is TGTGCCAGCAGCCATAGTAGTTCCTACGAGCAGTACTTC.

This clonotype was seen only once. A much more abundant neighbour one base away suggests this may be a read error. CDR3 nucleotide sequence: TGTGCCAGCACCCAAGGTATGGGGAGTTACGAGCAGTACTTC. The encoded protein is CASTQGMGSYEQYF. The chain links TRBV12-3 or TRBV12-4 to TRBJ2-7, with TRBD2 as a possible D gene (5 bases). CDR3 length equals 14 residues. The ends were cut back, 7 bases at V and 4 bases at J, with 17 bases in the middle.

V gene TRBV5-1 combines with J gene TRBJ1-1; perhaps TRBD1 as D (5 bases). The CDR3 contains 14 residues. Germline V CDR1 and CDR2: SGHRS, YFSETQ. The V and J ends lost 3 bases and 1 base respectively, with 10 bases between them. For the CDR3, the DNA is TGCGCCAGCAGCTCCGGCGGACAGAACACTGAAGCTTTCTTT. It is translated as CASSSGGQNTEAFF.

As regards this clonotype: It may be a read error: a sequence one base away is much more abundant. The CDR3 DNA sequence: TGTGCCAGCAGCTTAGCAGGGGGGAATCAGCCCCAGCATTTT. Translation: CASSLAGGNQPQHF. This chain joins TRBV7-2 and TRBJ1-5, with a weak D call TRBD1 (6 bases). The CDR3 sequence is 14 residues long. In germline, CDR1 is SGHTA, CDR2 FQGNSA. V dropped 0 bases and J dropped 4 bases, with 7 bases sitting between them.

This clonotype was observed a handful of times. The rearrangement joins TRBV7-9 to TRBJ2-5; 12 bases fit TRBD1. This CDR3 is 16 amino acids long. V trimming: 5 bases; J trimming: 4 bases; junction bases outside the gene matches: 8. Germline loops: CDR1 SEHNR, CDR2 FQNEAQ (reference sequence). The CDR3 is CASSDPGTGGRETQYF. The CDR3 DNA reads TGTGCCAGCAGCGATCCCGGGACAGGGGGCAGAGAGACCCAGTACTTC. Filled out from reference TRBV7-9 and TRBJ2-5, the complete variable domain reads DTGVSQNPRHKITKRGQNVTFRCDPISEHNRLYWYRQTLGQGPEFLTYFQNEAQLEKSRLLSDRFSAERPKGSFSTLEIQRTEQGDSAMYLCASSDPGTGGRETQYFGPGTRLLVL.

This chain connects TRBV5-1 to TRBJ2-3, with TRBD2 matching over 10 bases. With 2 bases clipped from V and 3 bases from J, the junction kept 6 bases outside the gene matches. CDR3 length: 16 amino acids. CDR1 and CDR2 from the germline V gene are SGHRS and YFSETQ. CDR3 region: CASSLAGGPATDTQYF. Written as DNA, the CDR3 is TGCGCCAGCAGCTTAGCGGGGGGGCCTGCGACAGATACGCAGTATTTT.

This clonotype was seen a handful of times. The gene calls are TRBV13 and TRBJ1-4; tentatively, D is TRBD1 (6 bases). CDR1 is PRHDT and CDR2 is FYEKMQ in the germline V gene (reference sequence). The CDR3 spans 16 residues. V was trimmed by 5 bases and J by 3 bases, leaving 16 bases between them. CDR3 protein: CASSSRSRGANEKLFF. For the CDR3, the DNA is TGTGCCAGCAGCAGCCGTTCCAGGGGAGCTAATGAAAAACTGTTTTTT.

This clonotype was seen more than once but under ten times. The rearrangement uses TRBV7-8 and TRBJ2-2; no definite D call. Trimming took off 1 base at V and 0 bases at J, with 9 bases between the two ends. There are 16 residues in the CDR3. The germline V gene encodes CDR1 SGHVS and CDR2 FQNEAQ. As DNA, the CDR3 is TGTGCCAGCAGCTTAGATTTGGTTACGAACACCGGGGAGCTGTTTTTT. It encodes CASSLDLVTNTGELFF.

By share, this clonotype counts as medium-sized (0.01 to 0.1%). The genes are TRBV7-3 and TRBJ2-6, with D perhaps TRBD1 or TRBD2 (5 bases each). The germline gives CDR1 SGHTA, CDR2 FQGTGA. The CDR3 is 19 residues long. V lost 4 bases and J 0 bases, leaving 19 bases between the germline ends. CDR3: CASSYSGTLGLSGANVLTF. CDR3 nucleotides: TGTGCCAGCAGCTATTCCGGGACGTTAGGGCTCTCTGGGGCCAACGTCCTGACTTTC.

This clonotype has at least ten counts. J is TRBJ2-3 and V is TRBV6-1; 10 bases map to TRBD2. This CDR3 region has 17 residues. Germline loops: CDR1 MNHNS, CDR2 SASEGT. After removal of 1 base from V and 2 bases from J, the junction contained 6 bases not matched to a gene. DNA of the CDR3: TGTGCCAGCAGTGAAGATTCTAGCGGGGGCCTCACAGATACGCAGTATTTT. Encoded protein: CASSEDSSGGLTDTQYF.

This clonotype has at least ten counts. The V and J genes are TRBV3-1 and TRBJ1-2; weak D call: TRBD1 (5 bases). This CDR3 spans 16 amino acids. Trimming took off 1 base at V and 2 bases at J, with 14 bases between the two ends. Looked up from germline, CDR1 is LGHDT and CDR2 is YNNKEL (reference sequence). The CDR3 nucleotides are TGTGCCAGCAGCCAAGCTGCAGGGAGGAGAAACTATGGCTACACCTTC. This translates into CASSQAAGRRNYGYTF.